These 11 T cell receptor beta chains originate from one sample sequenced in a study of blood T cell repertoires in COVID-19. This table comes from immunoSEQ multiplex PCR, and its TCRdb copy is limited to in-frame clones, with some not included. The table includes about 140,000 clones, about nine tenths detected once. Sequenced sample: PBMCs or T cells enriched from blood (not recorded which). All receptors come from a man between 60 and 75 years old who had recovered from COVID-19.

The chain has TRBV3-1 (or the pseudogene TRBV3-2) and TRBJ2-1; D is ambiguous. V was shortened by 4 bases and J by 14 bases, with 15 bases between the two germline ends. The CDR3 runs 12 residues. Germline V gene lookup returns CDR1 LGHDT and CDR2 YNNKEL (reference sequence). The CDR3 DNA reads TGTGCCAGCAGCCGAGTGATAGGAGCGAAGTTCTTC. Its translation is CASSRVIGAKFF.

The gene calls are TRBV30 and TRBJ1-6; D gene uncertain. V gave up 0 bases and J gave up 6 bases, with 9 bases separating them. The CDR3 is made up of 14 amino acids. Germline V gives CDR1 GTSNPN, CDR2 SVGIG (reference sequence). DNA of the CDR3: TGTGCCTGGAGTGTACAGACGAGTAATTCACCCCTCCACTTT. Protein sequence: CAWSVQTSNSPLHF.

The CDR3 DNA sequence: TGTGCCAGCAGCCTCCTGGGACAAAGCACAGATACGCAGTATTTT. Residues: CASSLLGQSTDTQYF. The J gene is TRBJ2-3, the V gene TRBV3-1 (or the pseudogene TRBV3-2); maybe TRBD1 (6 bases). V lost 4 bases to trimming and J lost 0 bases, with 11 bases between them. This CDR3 contains 15 residues. CDR1 and CDR2 (germline): LGHDT, YNNKEL (reference sequence).

This clone appeared a single time. The CDR3 is CASSETRSNEQFF. In nucleotides, the CDR3 is TGTGCCAGCAGTGAGACTAGGAGCAATGAGCAGTTCTTC. The chain has TRBV5-4 and TRBJ2-1, with D possibly matching TRBD2 (6 bases). The CDR3 runs to 13 residues. Germline CDR1 reads SGHNT; CDR2 reads YYREEE (reference sequence). The ends were cut back, 5 bases at V and 6 bases at J, with 12 bases in the middle. The entire variable domain, with the rest obtained from reference TRBV5-4 and TRBJ2-1, is as follows: ETGVTQSPTHLIKTRGQQVTLRCSSQSGHNTVSWYQQALGQGPQFIFQYYREEENGRGNFPPRFSGLQFPNYSSELNVNALELDDSALYLCASSETRSNEQFFGPGTRLTVL.

This clone was seen only once. The chain is built from TRBV28 and TRBJ2-2; 8 bases agree with TRBD2. Looked up from germline, CDR1 is MDHEN and CDR2 is SYDVKM. The CDR3 loop spans 14 amino acids. The V segment lost 4 bases and the J segment 7 bases; nucleotides outside the gene matches: 5. The CDR3 region is CASSSAGESGELFF. CDR3 DNA: TGTGCCAGCAGTTCAGCGGGGGAGAGCGGGGAGCTGTTTTTT.

The chain links TRBV4-1 to TRBJ1-5, with 7 bases identical to TRBD1. This CDR3 is 15 amino acids long. The germline V gene has CDR1 MGHRA and CDR2 YSYEKL. The V gene end was trimmed by 0 bases and the J gene end by 3 bases; junction bases not matched to a gene: 2. The CDR3: CASSQERGPNQPQHF. CDR3 in DNA: TGCGCCAGCAGCCAAGAAAGGGGGCCCAATCAGCCCCAGCATTTT.

The chain carries TRBV19 and TRBJ2-7; D is perhaps TRBD1 (6 bases). CDR1 LNHDA and CDR2 SQIVND come from the germline V gene (reference sequence). The CDR3 consists of 14 residues. V shed 3 bases and J shed 4 bases, with 13 bases lying between them. The CDR3 is CASSIGRQAYEQYF. Here the CDR3 DNA reads TGTGCCAGTAGTATTGGGAGACAGGCTTACGAGCAGTACTTC. The variable domain in full, with the rest retrieved from reference TRBV19 and TRBJ2-7, is DGGITQSPKYLFRKEGQNVTLSCEQNLNHDAMYWYRQDPGQGLRLIYYSQIVNDFQKGDIAEGYSVSREKKESFPLTVTSAQKNPTAFYLCASSIGRQAYEQYFGPGTRLTVT.

J is TRBJ2-5 and V is TRBV10-3, with 8 bases fitting TRBD2. The V gene end was trimmed by 3 bases and the J gene end by 4 bases; junction bases not matched to a gene: 16. The CDR3 has 18 amino acids. The germline V gene encodes CDR1 ENHRY and CDR2 SYGVKD. The CDR3: CAISESPAGVGMGETQYF. CDR3 nucleotides: TGTGCCATCAGTGAAAGTCCAGCGGGAGTGGGAATGGGAGAGACCCAGTACTTC.

The rearrangement joins TRBV21-1 to TRBJ1-5; the table's TRBD1 call for D was not verified on the DNA. TRBV21-1 is a pseudogene locus. This CDR3 has 15 residues. The CDR3 reads CASRANRGSGQPQHF. For the CDR3, the DNA is TGTGCCAGCAGGGCCAACAGGGGGTCAGGACAGCCCCAGCATTTT.

The chain employs TRBV4-2 and TRBJ1-1; no reliable D call. The CDR3 loop spans 15 amino acids. From germline, CDR1 is LGHNA and CDR2 YNFKEQ. Between the trimmed V and J ends, which lost 1 base and 0 bases, there was a span of 9 bases. Here the CDR3 reads CASSQVATMNTEAFF. For the CDR3, the DNA is TGTGCCAGCAGCCAAGTCGCGACAATGAACACTGAAGCTTTCTTT.

DNA for the CDR3: TGTGCCAGCAGTTTAAGGCCTTGGGACAGAGTGAGCTCTGGAAACACCATATATTTT. Translated, it gives CASSLRPWDRVSSGNTIYF. The rearrangement links TRBV27 to TRBJ1-3; 7 nucleotides agree with TRBD1. The CDR3 sequence is 19 residues long. After removal of 2 bases from V and 0 bases from J, the junction contained 13 bases not matched to a gene. The germline gives CDR1 MNHEY, CDR2 SMNVEV (reference sequence).